The rows below give T cell receptor beta chains drawn from one sample of a study of blood T cell repertoires in COVID-19. TCRdb's table, derived via immunoSEQ multiplex PCR, lists solely in-frame clones and lacks some. The sample records 260,000 or so clones, roughly 86% being singletons. The material sequenced was PBMCs or T cells enriched from blood (not recorded which). The receptors here all came from a woman aged 25 to 39 with acute COVID-19. Each CDR3 is given with its conserved first and last residue. The D gene is left open where the match is weak. Clone size is not always given. Where it is, it says once, few, many or a class for expanded clones.

v_gene	j_gene	abundance	d_gene	CDR3nt	CDR3aa
TRBV24-1	TRBJ1-1	NA	TRBD1	TGTGCCACCAGTGATTACAGGGGGGAGGACACTGAAGCTTTCTTT	CATSDYRGEDTEAFF
TRBV10-1	TRBJ2-5	NA	TRBD1	TGCGCCAGCAGTTCCGGACAGGGCAGTCAAGAGACCCAGTACTTC	CASSSGQGSQETQYF
TRBV2	TRBJ1-1	once	NA	TGTGCCAGCAGTGCTAGCGGAGGGAACACTGAAGCTTTCTTT	CASSASGGNTEAFF
TRBV30	TRBJ2-5	NA	NA	TGTGCCTGGAGTGTACGCGGGCAGCGGCAAGAGACCCAGTACTTC	CAWSVRGQRQETQYF
TRBV6-6	TRBJ1-2	NA	NA	TGTGCCAGCAGTGCACAGGATTCCTATGGCTACACCTTC	CASSAQDSYGYTF
TRBV6-5	TRBJ1-6	NA	TRBD1	TGTGCCAGCAGTTCCTGGACAGGGTTTTCACCCCTCCACTTT	CASSSWTGFSPLHF
TRBV30	TRBJ2-7	NA	NA	TGTGCCTGGATTCGGAAGGAGCAACCCTACGAGCAGTACTTC	CAWIRKEQPYEQYF
TRBV7-9	TRBJ1-2	NA	NA	TGTGCCAGCAGCTTAGCGAGGGTGACAATGGCCCCGCTCTATGGCTACACCTTC	CASSLARVTMAPLYGYTF
TRBV7-9	TRBJ1-1	few	NA	TGTGCCAGCAGACACCCAGACATGAACACTGAAGCTTTCTTT	CASRHPDMNTEAFF
TRBV10-3	TRBJ1-2	NA	TRBD1	TGTGCCATCAGTGAGTCCGGGACAGCAGTTGGCTACACCTTC	CAISESGTAVGYTF
TRBV5-4	TRBJ1-1	once	NA	TGTGCCAGCAGCCGGGAGGGGAGGGGGAACACTGAAGCTTTCTTT	CASSREGRGNTEAFF
TRBV19	TRBJ1-5	NA	NA	TGTGCCAGTAGTATACCCCCAGGGATGGGCAATCAGCCCCAGCATTTT	CASSIPPGMGNQPQHF
TRBV2	TRBJ2-6	NA	NA	TGTGCCAGCACCCGACCGGACAGATCCTCTGGGGCCAACGTCCTGACTTTC	CASTRPDRSSGANVLTF
TRBV13	TRBJ2-7	NA	NA	TGTGCCAGCAGCTTAGTGGAGTCCTCGAGCTCCTACGAGCAGTACTTC	CASSLVESSSSYEQYF
TRBV7-9	TRBJ2-2	NA	NA	TGTGCCAGCAGCTTAGCCGGACACGGCGCGAACACCGGGGAGCTGTTTTTT	CASSLAGHGANTGELFF
TRBV11-2	TRBJ2-1	NA	NA	TGTGCCAGCAGCAGGACTCAATCCAATGAGCAGTTCTTC	CASSRTQSNEQFF
TRBV3-1/TRBV3-2	TRBJ1-3	NA	NA	TGTGCCAGCAGCCACGAGGGAAACACCATATATTTT	CASSHEGNTIYF
TRBV29-1	TRBJ1-4	NA	NA	TGCAGCGTTGGGGGGGGTCGATCCGGGAATAATGAAAAACTGTTTTTT	CSVGGGRSGNNEKLFF
TRBV6-1	TRBJ2-7	NA	TRBD1	TGTGCCAGCAGTGAATACAGGGGAAGGGAGCAGTACTTC	CASSEYRGREQYF
TRBV6-2/TRBV6-3	TRBJ2-1	NA	TRBD2	TGTGCCAGCAGTTACAAGACTAGCGGGGAACTCGAAACCTACAATGAGCAGTTCTTC	CASSYKTSGELETYNEQFF
TRBV19	TRBJ2-7	NA	NA	TGTGCCAGTAGTCTGGGACACTCCTACGAGCAGTACTTC	CASSLGHSYEQYF
TRBV7-9	TRBJ1-4	NA	NA	TGTGCCAGCAGCTTAGCCAACGTCGGTGAAAAACTGTTTTTT	CASSLANVGEKLFF
TRBV3-1/TRBV3-2	TRBJ1-5	NA	NA	TGTGCCAGCAGCCATCGAACGGGCAATCAGCCCCAGCATTTT	CASSHRTGNQPQHF
TRBV5-5	TRBJ1-3	NA	NA	TGTGCCAGCAGCTTGGGACAGCCCCGCTCTGGAAACACTATATATTTT	CASSLGQPRSGNTIYF
TRBV5-1	TRBJ1-1	NA	NA	TGCGCCAGCAGCTCCAGTAACCTTCCGAACACTGAAGCTTTCTTT	CASSSSNLPNTEAFF
TRBV3-1/TRBV3-2	TRBJ1-3	NA	NA	TGTGCCAGCAGCCGGCCGGGAGCCCTAGGAAACACCATATATTTT	CASSRPGALGNTIYF
TRBV19	TRBJ2-2	NA	NA	TGTGCCAGTAGTATAAGGGGGACCGGGGAGCTGTTTTTT	CASSIRGTGELFF
TRBV5-4	TRBJ2-3	NA	NA	TGTGCCAGCAGCTTGCGGGGCACAGATACGCAGTATTTT	CASSLRGTDTQYF
TRBV5-4	TRBJ1-1	NA	NA	TGTGCCAGCACTCTCGGGGGGGCCTTGGGCGCTGAAGCTTTCTTT	CASTLGGALGAEAFF
TRBV5-6	TRBJ2-1	NA	NA	TGTGCCAGCAGCTCGGGTGACAATGAGCAGTTCTTC	CASSSGDNEQFF
TRBV5-6	TRBJ1-5	NA	NA	TGTGCCAGCAGCTTGTATGGGGGGGCGGGCAATCAGCCCCAGCATTTT	CASSLYGGAGNQPQHF
TRBV5-1	TRBJ2-7	NA	TRBD1	TGCGCCAGCAGCCAGGGGACAGGTGGCCACGAGCAGTACTTC	CASSQGTGGHEQYF
TRBV6-1	TRBJ2-1	few	TRBD2	TGTGCCAGCAGTGAACTTAGCGGGGGGGTTTCTAATGAGCAGTTCTTC	CASSELSGGVSNEQFF
TRBV7-9	TRBJ1-4	NA	NA	TGTGCCAGCAGCTTAGACTACACCTCAGGGACTAATGAAAAACTGTTTTTT	CASSLDYTSGTNEKLFF
TRBV11-3	TRBJ1-1	NA	NA	TGTGCCAGCAGCTTAGGAGGAGGAGAAGCTTTCTTT	CASSLGGGEAFF
TRBV19	TRBJ2-5	NA	TRBD1	TGTGCCAGTAGACAATCCCACGGGACAGGGGGCAGGGAGACCCAGTACTTC	CASRQSHGTGGRETQYF
TRBV6-5	TRBJ2-7	NA	TRBD1	TGTGCCAGCAGTTTATTAAGACAGGGGGCCTCCTACGAGCAGTACTTC	CASSLLRQGASYEQYF
TRBV30	TRBJ2-3	NA	TRBD1	TGTGCCTGGAGTGTAACCCATTTCAGACAGGGGGCTCTCGTTGGTACGCAGTATTTT	CAWSVTHFRQGALVGTQYF
TRBV25-1	TRBJ1-3	NA	NA	TGTGCCAGCAGTGAACTAAACACCATATATTTT	CASSELNTIYF
TRBV29-1	TRBJ1-4	NA	NA	TGCAGCGTCGGATCCAGGGAGGATGAAAAACTGTTTTTT	CSVGSREDEKLFF
TRBV19	TRBJ2-1	NA	NA	TGTGCCAGTACCCCACAAGGGGTTCGGTCCTACAATGAGCAGTTCTTC	CASTPQGVRSYNEQFF
TRBV25-1	TRBJ2-7	NA	TRBD2	TGTGCCAGCAGTGAATATTGGGGGGGTTCCTACGAGCAGTACTTC	CASSEYWGGSYEQYF
TRBV5-4	TRBJ2-3	NA	NA	TGTGCCAGCAGCCCGGGGGGCACAGATACGCAGTATTTT	CASSPGGTDTQYF
TRBV10-3	TRBJ1-2	NA	TRBD1	TGTGCCATCAGTGGCAGGGGGCGTCCTTTATACTATGGCTACACCTTC	CAISGRGRPLYYGYTF
TRBV5-1	TRBJ1-2	NA	TRBD1	TGCGCCAGCAGCTTGGGGATGGGACAGACTAACTATGGCTACACCTTC	CASSLGMGQTNYGYTF
TRBV25-1	TRBJ2-1	NA	NA	TGTGCCAGCAGTGAATTCTCGGTCCCGTTCTTC	CASSEFSVPFF
TRBV19	TRBJ1-5	NA	NA	TGTGCCAGTAGTATAGGGCATAGCAATCAGCCCCAGCATTTT	CASSIGHSNQPQHF
TRBV11-3	TRBJ2-1	once	TRBD1	TGTGCCAGCAGTGCAGGGACAGGGGGATCGGACAATGAGCAGTTCTTC	CASSAGTGGSDNEQFF
TRBV4-3	TRBJ1-5	NA	TRBD1	TGCGCCAGCAGCTTGGACAGGACAAACAATCAGCCCCAGCATTTT	CASSLDRTNNQPQHF